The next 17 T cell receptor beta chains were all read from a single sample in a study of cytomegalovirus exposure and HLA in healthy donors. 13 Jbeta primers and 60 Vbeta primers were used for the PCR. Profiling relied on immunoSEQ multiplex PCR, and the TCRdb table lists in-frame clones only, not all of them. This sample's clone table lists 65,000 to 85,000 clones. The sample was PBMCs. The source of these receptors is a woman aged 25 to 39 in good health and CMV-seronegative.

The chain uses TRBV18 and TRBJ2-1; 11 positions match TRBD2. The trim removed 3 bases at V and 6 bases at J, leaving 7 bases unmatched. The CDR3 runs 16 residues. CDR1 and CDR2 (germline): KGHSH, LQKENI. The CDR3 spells CASSPLTSGKGNEQFF. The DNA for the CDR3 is TGTGCCAGCTCACCTCTGACTAGCGGGAAGGGCAATGAGCAGTTCTTC.

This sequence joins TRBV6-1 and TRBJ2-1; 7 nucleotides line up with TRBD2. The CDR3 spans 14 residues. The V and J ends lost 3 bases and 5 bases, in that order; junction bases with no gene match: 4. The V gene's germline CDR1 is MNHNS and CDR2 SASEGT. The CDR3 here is CASSEGRGNNEQFF. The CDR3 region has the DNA TGTGCCAGCAGTGAGGGGCGGGGGAACAATGAGCAGTTCTTC.

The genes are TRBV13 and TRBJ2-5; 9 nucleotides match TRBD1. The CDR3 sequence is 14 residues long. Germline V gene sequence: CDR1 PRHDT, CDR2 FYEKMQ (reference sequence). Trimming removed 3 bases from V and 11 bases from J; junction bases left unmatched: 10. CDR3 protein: CASSLDRGSGEQYF. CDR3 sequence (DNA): TGTGCCAGCAGCTTGGACAGGGGAAGTGGGGAGCAGTACTTC.

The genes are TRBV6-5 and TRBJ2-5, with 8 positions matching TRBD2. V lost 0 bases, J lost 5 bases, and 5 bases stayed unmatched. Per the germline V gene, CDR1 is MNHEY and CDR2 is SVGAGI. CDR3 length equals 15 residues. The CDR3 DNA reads TGTGCCAGCAGTTACTCGGCGGGGGGCGAGGAGACCCAGTACTTC. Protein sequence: CASSYSAGGEETQYF.

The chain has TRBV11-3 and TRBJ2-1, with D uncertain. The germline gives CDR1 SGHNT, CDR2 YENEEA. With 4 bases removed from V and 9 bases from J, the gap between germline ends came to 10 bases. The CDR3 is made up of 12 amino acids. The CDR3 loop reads CASSSNVAEQFF. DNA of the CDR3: TGTGCCAGCAGCTCAAACGTGGCTGAGCAGTTCTTC.

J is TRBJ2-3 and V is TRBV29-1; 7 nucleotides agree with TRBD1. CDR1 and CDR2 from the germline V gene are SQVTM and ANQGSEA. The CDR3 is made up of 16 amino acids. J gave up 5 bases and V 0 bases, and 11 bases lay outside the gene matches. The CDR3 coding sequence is TGCAGCGTTGAAGAACGTGGGAGACAGGGAATAGATACGCAGTATTTT. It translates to CSVEERGRQGIDTQYF.

The CDR3 bases are TGTGCCAGCAGCACCTCAGACTTTTGGTATGGCTACACCTTC. Amino acids: CASSTSDFWYGYTF. This chain joins TRBV9 and TRBJ1-2; D remains ambiguous. Germline V gene data show CDR1 as SGDLS and CDR2 as YYNGEE. Trimming took off 4 bases at V and 5 bases at J, with 15 bases between the two ends. The CDR3 is 14 amino acids. Full variable domain (missing parts from reference TRBV9 and TRBJ1-2): DSGVTQTPKHLITATGQRVTLRCSPRSGDLSVYWYQQSLDQGLQFLIQYYNGEERAKGNILERFSAQQFPDLHSELNLSSLELGDSALYFCASSTSDFWYGYTFGSGTRLTVV.

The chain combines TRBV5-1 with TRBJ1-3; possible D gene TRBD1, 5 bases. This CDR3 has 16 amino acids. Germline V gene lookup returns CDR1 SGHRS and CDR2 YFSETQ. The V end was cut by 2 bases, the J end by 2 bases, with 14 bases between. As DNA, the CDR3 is TGCGCCAGCAGCTTTGTAGGGGTCAAGCCTGGAAACACCATATATTTT. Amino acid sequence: CASSFVGVKPGNTIYF.

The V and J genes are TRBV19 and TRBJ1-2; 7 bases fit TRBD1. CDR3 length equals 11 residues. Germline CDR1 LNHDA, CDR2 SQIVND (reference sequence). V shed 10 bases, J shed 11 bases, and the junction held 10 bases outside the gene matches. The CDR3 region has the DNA TGTGCCACCGACAGGGACAAGAGTTACACCTTC. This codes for CATDRDKSYTF.

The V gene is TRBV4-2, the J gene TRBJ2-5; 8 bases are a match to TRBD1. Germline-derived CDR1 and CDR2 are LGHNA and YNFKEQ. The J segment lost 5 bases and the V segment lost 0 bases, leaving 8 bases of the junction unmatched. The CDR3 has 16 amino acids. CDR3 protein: CASSQDGTGPGETQYF. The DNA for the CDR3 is TGTGCCAGCAGCCAAGATGGGACAGGCCCCGGGGAGACCCAGTACTTC.

The CDR3 loop reads CASKTGTGSYNEQFF. CDR3 coding DNA: TGCGCCAGTAAAACCGGGACTGGCTCCTACAATGAGCAGTTCTTC. The rearrangement joins TRBV4-1 to TRBJ2-1, with D maybe TRBD2 (6 bases). V was pared by 9 bases and J by 0 bases, with 15 bases between. The germline V gene encodes CDR1 MGHRA and CDR2 YSYEKL. CDR3 length equals 15 residues.

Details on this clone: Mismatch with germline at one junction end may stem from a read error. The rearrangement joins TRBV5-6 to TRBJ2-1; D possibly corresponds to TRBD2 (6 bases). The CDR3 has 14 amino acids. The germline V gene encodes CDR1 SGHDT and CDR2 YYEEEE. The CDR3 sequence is CASSFWDSHNEQFF. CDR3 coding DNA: TGTGCCAGCAGCTTTTGGGACTCCCACAATGAGCAGTTCTTC.

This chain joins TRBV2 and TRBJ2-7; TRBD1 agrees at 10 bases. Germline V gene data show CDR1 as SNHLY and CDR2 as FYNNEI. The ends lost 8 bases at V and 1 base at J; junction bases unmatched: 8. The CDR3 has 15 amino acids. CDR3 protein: CASDRGQGGSYEQYF. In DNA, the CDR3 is TGTGCCAGCGACAGGGGGCAAGGGGGATCCTACGAGCAGTACTTC. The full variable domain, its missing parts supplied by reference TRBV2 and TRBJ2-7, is EPEVTQTPSHQVTQMGQEVILRCVPISNHLYFYWYRQILGQKVEFLVSFYNNEISEKSEIFDDQFSVERPDGSNFTLKIRSTKLEDSAMYFCASDRGQGGSYEQYFGPGTRLTVT.

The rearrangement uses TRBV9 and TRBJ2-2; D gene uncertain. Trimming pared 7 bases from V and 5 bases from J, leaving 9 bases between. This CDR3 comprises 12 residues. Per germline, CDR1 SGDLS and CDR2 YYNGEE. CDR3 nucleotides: TGTGCCAGCGCACTTGTTACCGGGGAGCTGTTTTTT. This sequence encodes CASALVTGELFF.

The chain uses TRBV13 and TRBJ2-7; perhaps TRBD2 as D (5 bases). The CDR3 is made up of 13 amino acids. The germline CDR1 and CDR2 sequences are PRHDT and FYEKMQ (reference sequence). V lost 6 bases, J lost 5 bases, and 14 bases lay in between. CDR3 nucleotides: TGTGCCAGCAGTCCTCGGACGAGGGACGAGCAGTACTTC. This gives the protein CASSPRTRDEQYF.

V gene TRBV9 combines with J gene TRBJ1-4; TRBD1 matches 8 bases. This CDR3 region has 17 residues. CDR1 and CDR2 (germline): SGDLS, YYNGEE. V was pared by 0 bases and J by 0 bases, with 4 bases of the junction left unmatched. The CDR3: CASSVGTGKTTNEKLFF. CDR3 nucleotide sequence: TGTGCCAGCAGCGTAGGGACAGGGAAAACAACTAATGAAAAACTGTTTTTT.

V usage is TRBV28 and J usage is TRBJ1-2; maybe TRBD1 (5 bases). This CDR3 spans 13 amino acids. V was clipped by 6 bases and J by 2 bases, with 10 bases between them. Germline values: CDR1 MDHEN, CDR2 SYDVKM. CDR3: CASRSGYNYGYTF. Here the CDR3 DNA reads TGTGCCAGCAGATCAGGGTACAACTATGGCTACACCTTC.